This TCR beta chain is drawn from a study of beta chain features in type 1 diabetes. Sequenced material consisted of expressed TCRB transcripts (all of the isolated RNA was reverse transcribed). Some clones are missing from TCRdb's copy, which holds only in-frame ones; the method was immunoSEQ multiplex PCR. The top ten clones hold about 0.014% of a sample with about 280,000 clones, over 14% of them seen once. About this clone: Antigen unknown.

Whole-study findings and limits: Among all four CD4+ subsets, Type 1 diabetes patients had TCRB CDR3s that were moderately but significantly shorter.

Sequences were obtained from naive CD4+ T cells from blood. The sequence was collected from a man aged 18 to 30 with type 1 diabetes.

CDR3 in amino acids: CASSLRPTPPGEQYF. In nucleotides, the CDR3 is TGTGCCAGCAGCCTACGCCCTACTCCCCCCGGCGAGCAGTACTTC. The chain joins TRBV7-2 to TRBJ2-7; D unclear. V lost 5 bases and J 6 bases, leaving 20 bases between the germline ends. CDR1 is SGHTA, CDR2 FQGNSA, per germline. The CDR3 is 15 residues long.